These T cell receptor beta chains were read from a single sample in a study of blood T cell repertoires in COVID-19. Produced via immunoSEQ multiplex PCR; TCRdb's table is partial and in-frame only. The sample has roughly 170,000 clones, approximately 82% seen once; the top ten hold 15% to 20%. The sequencing input was PBMCs or T cells enriched from blood (not recorded which). The receptors were sampled from a woman aged 45-65 years who had recovered from COVID-19. Both conserved end residues are part of each CDR3. The D gene is left open where the match is weak. For some rows the clone size is stated as once, few or many, or as a class when expanded; others skip it.

clone_size d_call j_call v_call cdr3_nt cdr3_aa
. TRBD1 TRBJ2-4 TRBV10-3 TGTGCCATCAGTGAGTCAAGAGACAGGGTGGTAAACATTCAGTACTTC CAISESRDRVVNIQYF
. TRBD1 TRBJ1-2 TRBV5-4 TGTGCCAGCAGCAGCCGGGGGACAGAACATAACTATGGCTACACCTTC CASSSRGTEHNYGYTF
. . TRBJ1-6 TRBV2 TGTGCCAGCAGTGGCGTGACAGATAATTCACCCCTCCACTTT CASSGVTDNSPLHF
. TRBD1 TRBJ1-5 TRBV10-3 TGTGCCAGCCGACAAACAGGGGCAGGGAATCAGCCCCAGCATTTT CASRQTGAGNQPQHF
. TRBD1 TRBJ1-2 TRBV4-2 TGTGCCAGCAGCCACCGACAGGGGGACGACTATGGCTACACCTTC CASSHRQGDDYGYTF
. TRBD1 TRBJ2-3 TRBV7-3 TGTGCCAGCAGTTGGCAGGGGGCGGCCACAGATACGCAGTATTTT CASSWQGAATDTQYF
. TRBD1 TRBJ2-3 TRBV15 TGTGCCACCAGCATGGACAGGGCGTACTGTCGGTACTGGCCAGATACGCAGTATTTT CATSMDRAYCRYWPDTQYF
. TRBD1 TRBJ1-2 TRBV30 TGTGCCTGGACCCAGTTCCGGGACAGTGAGGGGCTCTATGGCTACACCTTC CAWTQFRDSEGLYGYTF
. TRBD1 TRBJ1-5 TRBV19 TGTGCCAGTAGTATGCAGGGGGATCAGCCCCAGCATTTT CASSMQGDQPQHF
. . TRBJ2-1 TRBV10-3 TGTGCCATCCAGAGCGGCTCCTACAATGAGCAGTTCTTC CAIQSGSYNEQFF
. . TRBJ1-2 TRBV28 TGTGCCAGCAGTTCCCCGGATCAGGGATACTATGGCTACACCTTC CASSSPDQGYYGYTF
once . TRBJ1-1 TRBV29-1 TGCAGCGCCAAACAGGGTGTGGATGAAGCTTTCTTT CSAKQGVDEAFF
once TRBD2 TRBJ2-1 TRBV11-3 TGTGCCAGCAGCTTAGGAAGCGGGAGGAACAATGAGCAGTTCTTC CASSLGSGRNNEQFF
. . TRBJ2-2 TRBV29-1 TGCAGCGCCGGGACATTCCTCCCTAACACCGGGGAGCTGTTTTTT CSAGTFLPNTGELFF
. TRBD1 TRBJ1-2 TRBV3-1/TRBV3-2 TGTGCCAGCAGCCCCCTGACAGGGTCGAATACTGGCTACACCTTC CASSPLTGSNTGYTF
. . TRBJ1-5 TRBV27 TGTGCCTCCCAAGACCCCCCGAGGCAGCCCCAGCATTTT CASQDPPRQPQHF
. . TRBJ1-3 TRBV5-4 TGTGCCAGCAGCCTTGATATGACAGGAGGAAACACCATATATTTT CASSLDMTGGNTIYF
. TRBD2 TRBJ2-2 TRBV30 TGTGCCTGGACCGGGACTAGAGTGTCCGGGGAGCTGTTTTTT CAWTGTRVSGELFF
. . TRBJ2-1 TRBV12-3/TRBV12-4 TGTGCCAGCAGTTTAACGACAGGTACTGAGCAGTTCTTC CASSLTTGTEQFF
. . TRBJ2-5 TRBV6-2/TRBV6-3 TGTGCCAGCAGTTACGCGGGCGAGAAGACCCAGTACTTC CASSYAGEKTQYF
. TRBD2 TRBJ2-3 TRBV28 TGTGCCAGCAGTCCTACTCCGGGACTAGCGGGAGGGGGAGGGGCAGATACGCAGTATTTT CASSPTPGLAGGGGADTQYF
. . TRBJ1-1 TRBV6-1 TGTGCCAGCAGTGACCCGGGGCGGGGGGCTTTCTTT CASSDPGRGAFF
. . TRBJ1-5 TRBV5-5 TGTGCCAGCAGCTTTTCAGGGGCGAACAATCAGCCCCAGCATTTT CASSFSGANNQPQHF